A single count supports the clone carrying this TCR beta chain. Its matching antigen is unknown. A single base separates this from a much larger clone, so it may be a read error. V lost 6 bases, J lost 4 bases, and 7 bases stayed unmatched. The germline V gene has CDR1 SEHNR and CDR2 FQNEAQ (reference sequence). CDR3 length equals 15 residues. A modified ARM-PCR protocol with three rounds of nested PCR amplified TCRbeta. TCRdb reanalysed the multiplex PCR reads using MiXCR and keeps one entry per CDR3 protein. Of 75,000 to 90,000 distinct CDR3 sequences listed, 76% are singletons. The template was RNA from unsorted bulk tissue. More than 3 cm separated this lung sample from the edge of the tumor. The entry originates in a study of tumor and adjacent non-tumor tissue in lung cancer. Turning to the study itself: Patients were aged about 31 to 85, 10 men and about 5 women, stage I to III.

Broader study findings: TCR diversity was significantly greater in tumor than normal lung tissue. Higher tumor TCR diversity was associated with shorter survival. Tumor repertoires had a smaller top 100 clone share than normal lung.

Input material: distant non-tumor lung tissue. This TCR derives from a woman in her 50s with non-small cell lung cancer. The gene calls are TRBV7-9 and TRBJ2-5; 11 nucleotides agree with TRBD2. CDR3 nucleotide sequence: TGTGCCAGCAGTCCTATAGCGGGAGGGCCAGAGACCCAGTACTTC. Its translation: CASSPIAGGPETQYF.